The clone carrying this T cell receptor (beta chain) came up a few times. Its antigen is not known. This sample was taken from a study of identical twins. Study conclusions and caveats: Twins showed weaker excess sharing in their beta out-of-frame sequences.

TCRdb redid the calling of the 5' RACE reads with MiXCR, one entry per CDR3 protein. The sample comprises some 690,000 distinct CDR3 sequences, 21% of which are singletons, and roughly 4% rests with the top ten. These data also formed part of another study, on T cells expressing NK-cell markers. This second report adds: Seven of eight sequenced donors tested HCMV-seropositive; one tested seronegative.

This receptor was taken from a woman under 30 in good health. The sequenced sample was PBMCs.

CDR3 in amino acids: CASSRGRGPENDAEAFF. The CDR3 nucleotides are TGCGCCAGCAGCCGGGGAAGGGGGCCTGAGAACGACGCTGAAGCTTTCTTT. The rearrangement links TRBV5-1 to TRBJ1-1; 7 nucleotides match TRBD1. Germline CDR1 is SGHRS and CDR2 is YFSETQ. This CDR3 is 17 amino acids long. V lost 4 bases, J lost 6 bases, and 18 bases stayed unmatched.